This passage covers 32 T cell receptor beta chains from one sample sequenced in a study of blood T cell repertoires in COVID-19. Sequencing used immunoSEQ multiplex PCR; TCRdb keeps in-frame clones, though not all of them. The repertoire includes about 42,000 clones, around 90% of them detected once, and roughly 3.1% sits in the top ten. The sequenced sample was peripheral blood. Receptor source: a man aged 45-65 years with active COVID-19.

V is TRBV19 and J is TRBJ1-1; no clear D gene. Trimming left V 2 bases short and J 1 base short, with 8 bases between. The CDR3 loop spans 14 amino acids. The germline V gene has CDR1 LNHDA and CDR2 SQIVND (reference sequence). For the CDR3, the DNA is TGTGCCAGTAGTATAACGGGAGCGAACACTGAAGCTTTCTTT. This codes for CASSITGANTEAFF.

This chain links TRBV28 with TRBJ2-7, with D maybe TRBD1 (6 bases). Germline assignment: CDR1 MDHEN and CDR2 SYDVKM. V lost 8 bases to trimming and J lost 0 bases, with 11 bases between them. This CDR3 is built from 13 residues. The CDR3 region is CASLRGSSYEQYF. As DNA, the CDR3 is TGTGCCAGCCTAAGGGGGAGCTCCTACGAGCAGTACTTC.

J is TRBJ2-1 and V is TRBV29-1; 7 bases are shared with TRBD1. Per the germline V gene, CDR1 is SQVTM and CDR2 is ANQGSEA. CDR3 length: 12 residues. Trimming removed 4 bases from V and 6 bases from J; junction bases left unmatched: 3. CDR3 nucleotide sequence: TGCAGCGTTGTACAGGGGTTCAATGAGCAGTTCTTC. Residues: CSVVQGFNEQFF.

Here the CDR3 reads CASSQEGSGGVYNEQFF. In DNA, the CDR3 is TGCGCCAGCAGCCAAGAAGGTAGCGGGGGTGTATACAATGAGCAGTTCTTC. This chain connects TRBV4-3 to TRBJ2-1, with TRBD2 identical over 9 bases. CDR3 length equals 17 residues. Germline V gene sequence: CDR1 LGHNA, CDR2 YSLEER. The V segment lost 0 bases and the J segment 4 bases; nucleotides outside the gene matches: 7.

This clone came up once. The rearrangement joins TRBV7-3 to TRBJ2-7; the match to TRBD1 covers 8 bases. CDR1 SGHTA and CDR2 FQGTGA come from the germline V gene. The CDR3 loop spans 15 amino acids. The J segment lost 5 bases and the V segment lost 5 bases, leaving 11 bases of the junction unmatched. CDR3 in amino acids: CASSPGPGQGHEQYF. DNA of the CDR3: TGTGCCAGCAGCCCTGGGCCCGGACAGGGCCACGAGCAGTACTTC.

The CDR3 DNA is TGTGCCAGCAGCCAGGGGAACACCATATATTTT. This translates into CASSQGNTIYF. The genes are TRBV6-5 and TRBJ1-3; maybe TRBD1 (6 bases). Trimming left V 6 bases short and J 7 bases short, with 7 bases between. The CDR3 has 11 residues. CDR1 and CDR2 from the germline V gene are MNHEY and SVGAGI.

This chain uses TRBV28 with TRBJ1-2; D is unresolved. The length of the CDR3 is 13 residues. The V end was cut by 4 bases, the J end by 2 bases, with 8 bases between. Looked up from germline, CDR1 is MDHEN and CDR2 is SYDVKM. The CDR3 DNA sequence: TGTGCCAGCAGTTACGGCAGGAACTATGGCTACACCTTC. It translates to CASSYGRNYGYTF.

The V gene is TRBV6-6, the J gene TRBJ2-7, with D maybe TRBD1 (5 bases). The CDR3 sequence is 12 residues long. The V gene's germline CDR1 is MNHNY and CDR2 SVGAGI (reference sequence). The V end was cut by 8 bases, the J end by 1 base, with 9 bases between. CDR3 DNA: TGTGCCAGCCGCAGGGAATCCTACGAGCAGTACTTC. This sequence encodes CASRRESYEQYF.

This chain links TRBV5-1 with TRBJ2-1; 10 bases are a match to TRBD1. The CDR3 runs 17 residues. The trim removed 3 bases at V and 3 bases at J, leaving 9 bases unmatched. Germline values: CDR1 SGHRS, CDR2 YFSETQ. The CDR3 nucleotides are TGCGCCAGCAGCTCCAACACCGGGACAGGGGACTACAATGAGCAGTTCTTC. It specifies CASSSNTGTGDYNEQFF.

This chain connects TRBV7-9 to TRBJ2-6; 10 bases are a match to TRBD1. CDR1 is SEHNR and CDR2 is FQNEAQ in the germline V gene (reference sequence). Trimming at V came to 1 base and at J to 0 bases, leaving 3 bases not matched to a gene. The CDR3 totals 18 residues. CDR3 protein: CASSLGGQGSSGANVLTF. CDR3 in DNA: TGTGCCAGCAGCTTAGGGGGACAGGGGAGCTCTGGGGCCAACGTCCTGACTTTC. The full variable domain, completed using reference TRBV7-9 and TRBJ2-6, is DTGVSQNPRHKITKRGQNVTFRCDPISEHNRLYWYRQTLGQGPEFLTYFQNEAQLEKSRLLSDRFSAERPKGSFSTLEIQRTEQGDSAMYLCASSLGGQGSSGANVLTFGAGSRLTVL.

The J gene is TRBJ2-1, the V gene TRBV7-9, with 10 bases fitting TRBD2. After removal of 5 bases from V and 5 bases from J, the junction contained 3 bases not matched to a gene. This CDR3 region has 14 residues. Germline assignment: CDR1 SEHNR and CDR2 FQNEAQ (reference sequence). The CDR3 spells CASSQRGGNNEQFF. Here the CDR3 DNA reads TGTGCCAGCAGCCAGCGGGGGGGGAACAATGAGCAGTTCTTC.

The CDR3 nucleotides read TGTGCCAGCAGGGGGACAAGCTACAATGAGCAGTTCTTC. Translated, it gives CASRGTSYNEQFF. V and J are TRBV12-3 or TRBV12-4 and TRBJ2-1, with D tentatively TRBD1 (6 bases). V lost 6 bases and J 3 bases, leaving 9 bases between the germline ends. The CDR3 extends over 13 amino acids.

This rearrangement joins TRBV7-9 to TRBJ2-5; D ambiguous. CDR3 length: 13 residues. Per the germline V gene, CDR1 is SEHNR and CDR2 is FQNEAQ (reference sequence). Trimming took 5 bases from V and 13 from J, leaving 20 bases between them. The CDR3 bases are TGTGCCAGCAGCCCCAACAGTGCTCAAGATTTGTACTTC. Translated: CASSPNSAQDLYF.

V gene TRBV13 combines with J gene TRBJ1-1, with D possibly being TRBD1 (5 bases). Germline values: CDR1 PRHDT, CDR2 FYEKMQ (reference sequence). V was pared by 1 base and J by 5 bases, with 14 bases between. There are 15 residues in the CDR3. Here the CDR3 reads CASSLVGQGGTEAFF. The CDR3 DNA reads TGTGCCAGCAGCTTAGTGGGCCAGGGCGGTACTGAAGCTTTCTTT.

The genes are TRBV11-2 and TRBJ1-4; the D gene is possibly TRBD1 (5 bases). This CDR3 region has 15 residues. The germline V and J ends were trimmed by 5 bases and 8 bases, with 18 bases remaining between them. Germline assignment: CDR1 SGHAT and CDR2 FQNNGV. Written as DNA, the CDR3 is TGTGCCAGCAGCGTTAGTCAGGGTTGGTTGGAAAAACTGTTTTTT. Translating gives CASSVSQGWLEKLFF.

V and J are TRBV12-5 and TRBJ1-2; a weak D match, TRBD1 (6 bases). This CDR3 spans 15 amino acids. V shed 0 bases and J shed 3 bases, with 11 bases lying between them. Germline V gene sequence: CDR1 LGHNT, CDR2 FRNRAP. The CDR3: CASGLVQGVHYGYTF. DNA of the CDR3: TGTGCTAGTGGTTTGGTACAGGGAGTACACTATGGCTACACCTTC.

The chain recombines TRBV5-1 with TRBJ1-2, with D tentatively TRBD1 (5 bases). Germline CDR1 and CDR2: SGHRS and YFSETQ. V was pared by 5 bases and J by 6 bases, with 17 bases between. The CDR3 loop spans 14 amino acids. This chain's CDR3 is CASRKAAGKDGYTF. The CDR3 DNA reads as TGCGCCAGCAGAAAAGCCGCAGGGAAGGATGGCTACACCTTC.

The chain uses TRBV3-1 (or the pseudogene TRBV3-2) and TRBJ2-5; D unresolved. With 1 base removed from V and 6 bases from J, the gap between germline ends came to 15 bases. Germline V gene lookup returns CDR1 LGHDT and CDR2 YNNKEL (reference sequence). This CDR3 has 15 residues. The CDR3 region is CASSQAGFSMQTQYF. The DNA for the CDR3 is TGTGCCAGCAGCCAAGCCGGGTTTAGCATGCAGACCCAGTACTTC.

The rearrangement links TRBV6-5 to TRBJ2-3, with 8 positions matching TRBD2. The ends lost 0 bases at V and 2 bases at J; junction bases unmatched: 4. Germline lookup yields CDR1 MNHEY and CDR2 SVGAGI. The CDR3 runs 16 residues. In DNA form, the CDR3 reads TGTGCCAGCAGTTACTCTGAGCGGGGGTCCACAGATACGCAGTATTTT. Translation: CASSYSERGSTDTQYF.

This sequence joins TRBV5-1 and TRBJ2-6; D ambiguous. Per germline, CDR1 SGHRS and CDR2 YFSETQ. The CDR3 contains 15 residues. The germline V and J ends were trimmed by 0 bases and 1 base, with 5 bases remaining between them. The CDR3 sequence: CASSLGGSGANVLTF. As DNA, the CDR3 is TGCGCCAGCAGCTTGGGAGGATCTGGGGCCAACGTCCTGACTTTC.

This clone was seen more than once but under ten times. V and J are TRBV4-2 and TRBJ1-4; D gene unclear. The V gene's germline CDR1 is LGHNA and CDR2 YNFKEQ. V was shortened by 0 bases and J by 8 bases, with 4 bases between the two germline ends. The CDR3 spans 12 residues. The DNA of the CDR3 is TGTGCCAGCAGCCAAGACAGGGAAAAACTGTTTTTT. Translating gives CASSQDREKLFF.

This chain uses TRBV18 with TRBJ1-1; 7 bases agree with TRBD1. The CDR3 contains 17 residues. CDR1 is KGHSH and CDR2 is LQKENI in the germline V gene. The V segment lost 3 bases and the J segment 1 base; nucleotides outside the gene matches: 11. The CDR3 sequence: CASSPVRQGGRNTEAFF. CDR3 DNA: TGTGCCAGCTCACCGGTAAGACAGGGTGGTAGGAACACTGAAGCTTTCTTT.

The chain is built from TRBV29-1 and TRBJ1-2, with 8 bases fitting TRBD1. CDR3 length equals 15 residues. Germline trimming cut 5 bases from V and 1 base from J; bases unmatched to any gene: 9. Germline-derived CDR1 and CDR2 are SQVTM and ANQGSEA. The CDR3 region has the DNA TGCAGCGTTCAGGGGGCTTTTTCCAATAACTATGGCTACACCTTC. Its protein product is CSVQGAFSNNYGYTF.

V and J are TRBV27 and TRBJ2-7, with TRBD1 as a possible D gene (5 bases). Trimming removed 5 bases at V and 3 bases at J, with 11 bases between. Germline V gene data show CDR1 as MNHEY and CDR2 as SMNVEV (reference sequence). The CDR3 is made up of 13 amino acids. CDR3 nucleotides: TGTGCCAGCAGTGACAGAGCTGGCTACGAGCAGTACTTC. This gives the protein CASSDRAGYEQYF.

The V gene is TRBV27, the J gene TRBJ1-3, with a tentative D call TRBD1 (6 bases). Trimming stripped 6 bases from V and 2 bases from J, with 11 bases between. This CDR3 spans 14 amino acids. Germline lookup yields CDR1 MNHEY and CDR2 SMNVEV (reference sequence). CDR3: CASSRGGTGNTIYF. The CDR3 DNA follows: TGTGCCAGCAGCCGAGGGGGAACTGGAAACACCATATATTTT.

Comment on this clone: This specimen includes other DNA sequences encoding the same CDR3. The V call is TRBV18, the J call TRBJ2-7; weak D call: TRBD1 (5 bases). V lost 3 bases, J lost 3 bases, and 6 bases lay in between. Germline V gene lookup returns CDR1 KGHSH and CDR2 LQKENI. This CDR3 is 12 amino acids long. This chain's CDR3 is CASSPDSYEQYF. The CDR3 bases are TGTGCCAGCTCACCCGACAGCTACGAGCAGTACTTC.

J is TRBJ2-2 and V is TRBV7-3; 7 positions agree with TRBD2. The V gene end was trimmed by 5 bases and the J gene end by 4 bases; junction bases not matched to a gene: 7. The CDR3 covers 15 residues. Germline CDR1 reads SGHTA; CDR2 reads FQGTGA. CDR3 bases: TGTGCCAGCAGCCAAGATAGGACTAGCACCGGGGAGCTGTTTTTT. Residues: CASSQDRTSTGELFF.

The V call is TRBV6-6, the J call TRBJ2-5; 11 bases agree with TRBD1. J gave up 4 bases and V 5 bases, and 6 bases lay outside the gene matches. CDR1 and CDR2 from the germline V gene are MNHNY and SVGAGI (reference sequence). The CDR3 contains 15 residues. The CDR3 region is CASSNGQGAGETQYF. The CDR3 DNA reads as TGTGCCAGCAGTAACGGACAGGGGGCGGGAGAGACCCAGTACTTC.

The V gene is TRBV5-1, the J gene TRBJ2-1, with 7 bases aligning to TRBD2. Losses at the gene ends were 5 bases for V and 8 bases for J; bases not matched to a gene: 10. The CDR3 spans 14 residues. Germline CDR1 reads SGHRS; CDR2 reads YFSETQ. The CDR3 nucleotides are TGCGCCAGCAGTCTCGGGGGGACTAACGATGAGCAGTTCTTC. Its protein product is CASSLGGTNDEQFF.

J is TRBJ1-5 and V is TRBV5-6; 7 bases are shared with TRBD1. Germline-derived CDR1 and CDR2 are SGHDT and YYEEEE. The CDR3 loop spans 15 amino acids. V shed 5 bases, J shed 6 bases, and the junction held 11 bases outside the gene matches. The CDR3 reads CASSDTGAQGQPQHF. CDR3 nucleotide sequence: TGTGCCAGCAGTGATACAGGGGCGCAGGGTCAGCCCCAGCATTTT.

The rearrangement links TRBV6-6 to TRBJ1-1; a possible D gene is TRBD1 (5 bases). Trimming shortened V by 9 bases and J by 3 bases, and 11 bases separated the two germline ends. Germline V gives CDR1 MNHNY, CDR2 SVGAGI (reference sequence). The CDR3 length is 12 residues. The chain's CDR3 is CASPGGHTEAFF. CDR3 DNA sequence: TGTGCCAGTCCGGGGGGTCACACTGAAGCTTTCTTT.

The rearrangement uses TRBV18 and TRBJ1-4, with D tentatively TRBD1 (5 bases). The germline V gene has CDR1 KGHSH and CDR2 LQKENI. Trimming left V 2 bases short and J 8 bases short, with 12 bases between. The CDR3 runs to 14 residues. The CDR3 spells CASSPSRVEEKLFF. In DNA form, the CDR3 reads TGTGCCAGCTCACCATCCAGGGTGGAGGAAAAACTGTTTTTT. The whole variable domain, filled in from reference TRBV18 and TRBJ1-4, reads NAGVMQNPRHLVRRRGQEARLRCSPMKGHSHVYWYRQLPEEGLKFMVYLQKENIIDESGMPKERFSAEFPKEGPSILRIQQVVRGDSAAYFCASSPSRVEEKLFFGSGTQLSVL.